The 32 T cell receptor beta chains given below trace back to one sample, sequenced in a study of early T cells in non-severe SARS-CoV-2 infection. TCRdb redid the calling of the 5' RACE reads with MiXCR, one entry per CDR3 protein. The sample lists 70,000 or so distinct CDR3 sequences; around an eighth were seen once. Sequencing was done on a sample of whole blood. The receptors originated from an adult who was a healthcare worker with PCR-confirmed SARS-CoV-2 infection or an uninfected control (not recorded which).

This clonotype was counted between two and nine times. The rearrangement uses TRBV4-3 and TRBJ1-2; possible D gene TRBD1, 6 bases. The CDR3 consists of 14 residues. Germline V CDR1 and CDR2: LGHNA, YSLEER. Between the trimmed V and J ends, which lost 0 bases and 3 bases, there was a span of 8 bases. CDR3 protein: CASSQEGADYGYTF. The CDR3 DNA is TGCGCCAGCAGCCAAGAGGGGGCGGACTATGGCTACACCTTC.

This clonotype was seen repeatedly, ten times or more. The chain is built from TRBV11-2 and TRBJ2-3; no clear D gene. V was cut by 7 bases and J by 1 base, with 18 bases left in between. Germline loops: CDR1 SGHAT, CDR2 FQNNGV. The CDR3 has 16 amino acids. In DNA, the CDR3 is TGTGCCAGCATCCCATCACACCGTTTGCGCACAGATACGCAGTATTTT. Protein product: CASIPSHRLRTDTQYF.

This clonotype was counted ten times or more. V is TRBV28 and J is TRBJ1-5, with D perhaps matching TRBD1 (6 bases). This CDR3 has 14 amino acids. Germline values: CDR1 MDHEN, CDR2 SYDVKM. V shed 6 bases and J shed 6 bases, with 15 bases lying between them. The CDR3 spells CASRTQGRAQPQHF. The CDR3, as DNA: TGTGCCAGCAGAACACAGGGTAGGGCTCAGCCCCAGCATTTT.

At least ten counts were recorded for this clonotype. The chain couples TRBV29-1 to TRBJ2-5; 10 bases align to TRBD1. V was clipped by 8 bases and J by 3 bases; unmatched bases: 9. CDR3 length: 14 residues. The germline CDR1 and CDR2 sequences are SQVTM and ANQGSEA. The CDR3 DNA sequence: TGCAGCTTAATATCGGACAGGGGGAAAGAGACCCAGTACTTC. Protein product: CSLISDRGKETQYF.

This clonotype has a count of ten or more. V gene TRBV12-3 or TRBV12-4 combines with J gene TRBJ2-1; D is undetermined. The CDR3 contains 12 residues. The V and J ends lost 3 bases and 5 bases respectively, with 5 bases between them. The CDR3 DNA sequence: TGTGCCAGCAGTTTTTACGACAATGAGCAGTTCTTC. It is translated as CASSFYDNEQFF.

At least ten counts were recorded for this clonotype. This chain uses TRBV5-1 with TRBJ2-5; D may be TRBD2 (6 bases). With 5 bases removed from V and 2 bases from J, the gap between germline ends came to 7 bases. Germline CDR1 reads SGHRS; CDR2 reads YFSETQ. This CDR3 spans 12 amino acids. In DNA form, the CDR3 reads TGCGCCAGCAGGGAGGGTCAAGAGACCCAGTACTTC. As protein: CASREGQETQYF.

This clonotype was counted ten times or more. This chain links TRBV7-6 with TRBJ2-5, with TRBD2 matching over 15 bases. Trimming removed 5 bases from V and 4 bases from J; junction bases left unmatched: 8. Germline CDR1 and CDR2: SGHVS and FNYEAQ. There are 17 residues in the CDR3. The CDR3 DNA follows: TGTGCCAGCAGCCCCTGGACTAGCGGGGGGGTCGTAGAGACCCAGTACTTC. The encoded protein is CASSPWTSGGVVETQYF. Variable domain in full (rest from reference TRBV7-6 and TRBJ2-5): GAGVSQSPRYKVTKRGQDVALRCDPISGHVSLYWYRQALGQGPEFLTYFNYEAQQDKSGLPNDRFSAERPEGSISTLTIQRTEQRDSAMYRCASSPWTSGGVVETQYFGPGTRLLVL.

This clonotype was recorded many times. The genes are TRBV7-9 and TRBJ1-2; no reliable D call. V was pared by 4 bases and J by 5 bases, with 17 bases between. Germline values: CDR1 SEHNR, CDR2 FQNEAQ (reference sequence). CDR3 length equals 15 residues. The CDR3 DNA reads as TGTGCCAGCAGCTCCTTCGTCGGGAGGGATTATGGCTACACCTTC. Its translation: CASSSFVGRDYGYTF. The full variable domain, rest sourced from reference TRBV7-9 and TRBJ1-2, is DTGVSQNPRHKITKRGQNVTFRCDPISEHNRLYWYRQTLGQGPEFLTYFQNEAQLEKSRLLSDRFSAERPKGSFSTLEIQRTEQGDSAMYLCASSSFVGRDYGYTFGSGTRLTVV.

This clonotype has more than one count but fewer than ten. The chain couples TRBV29-1 to TRBJ1-1; no clear D gene. Per the germline V gene, CDR1 is SQVTM and CDR2 is ANQGSEA. The CDR3 contains 11 residues. V dropped 6 bases and J dropped 1 base, with 6 bases sitting between them. The CDR3 region is CSVPANTEAFF. CDR3 in DNA: TGCAGCGTCCCCGCGAACACTGAAGCTTTCTTT.

This clonotype was counted a few times. This rearrangement joins TRBV14 to TRBJ2-5, with D possibly matching TRBD2 (6 bases). V dropped 7 bases and J dropped 4 bases, with 10 bases sitting between them. The CDR3 sequence is 12 residues long. Germline V CDR1 and CDR2: SGHDN, FVKESK. The CDR3 sequence: CASNRGGETQYF. The DNA of the CDR3 is TGTGCCAGCAATCGGGGAGGAGAGACCCAGTACTTC.

The chain combines TRBV28 with TRBJ2-7; D unresolved. Trimming cost V 10 bases and J 0 bases, with 13 bases left between them. The germline gives CDR1 MDHEN, CDR2 SYDVKM. The CDR3 loop spans 13 amino acids. The DNA for the CDR3 is TGTGCCACCGAGCCAATGAGCTCCTACGAGCAGTACTTC. This sequence encodes CATEPMSSYEQYF.

This clonotype was seen at least ten times. The rearrangement links TRBV19 to TRBJ2-1; D is unresolved. Germline V gives CDR1 LNHDA, CDR2 SQIVND (reference sequence). Trimming took off 1 base at V and 6 bases at J, with 7 bases between the two ends. This CDR3 has 13 residues. The CDR3 DNA sequence: TGTGCCAGTAGTATAGCGAGAGGCAATGAGCAGTTCTTC. This codes for CASSIARGNEQFF.

Ten or more counts support this clonotype. This rearrangement joins TRBV7-2 to TRBJ2-7, with unresolved D. The CDR3 sequence is 14 residues long. Germline V gives CDR1 SGHTA, CDR2 FQGNSA. V dropped 0 bases and J dropped 3 bases, with 9 bases sitting between them. The CDR3, as DNA: TGTGCCAGCAGCTTAGCGCCTGAGAACTACGAGCAGTACTTC. Amino acid sequence: CASSLAPENYEQYF.

There are a few counts of this clonotype. The gene calls are TRBV29-1 and TRBJ2-1; D possibly matches TRBD1 or TRBD2 (5 bases each). This CDR3 region has 11 residues. V lost 4 bases, J lost 9 bases, and 10 bases lay in between. The germline V gene encodes CDR1 SQVTM and CDR2 ANQGSEA. The DNA for the CDR3 is TGCAGCGTTGGTCCGGGGCTTGAGCAGTTCTTC. Translated, it gives CSVGPGLEQFF.

This clonotype was seen at least ten times. The chain uses TRBV19 and TRBJ2-2, with D hard to call. V was pared by 6 bases and J by 7 bases, with 9 bases between. From germline, CDR1 is LNHDA and CDR2 SQIVND (reference sequence). This CDR3 is built from 12 residues. CDR3 amino acids: CASSLVNGELFF. The DNA for the CDR3 is TGTGCCAGTAGCCTAGTCAACGGGGAGCTGTTTTTT.

This chain joins TRBV29-1 and TRBJ1-1; 10 nucleotides line up with TRBD1. V dropped 7 bases and J dropped 5; count of bases not matched to a gene: 7. The CDR3 totals 13 residues. Germline loops: CDR1 SQVTM, CDR2 ANQGSEA. This chain's CDR3 is CSATDRGRTEAFF. The CDR3 region has the DNA TGCAGCGCAACGGACAGGGGGAGGACTGAAGCTTTCTTT.

The chain recombines TRBV2 with TRBJ1-4; D is perhaps TRBD1 (5 bases). CDR3 length equals 14 residues. CDR1 SNHLY and CDR2 FYNNEI come from the germline V gene. Trimming left V 5 bases short and J 10 bases short, with 17 bases between. The CDR3 coding sequence is TGTGCCAGCAGTACGGCGATGGGGGAGAGAAAACTGTTTTTT. This sequence encodes CASSTAMGERKLFF.

This clonotype has at least ten counts. The chain couples TRBV5-1 to TRBJ1-4; TRBD1 aligns across 8 bases. The germline V gene encodes CDR1 SGHRS and CDR2 YFSETQ. After removal of 4 bases from V and 8 bases from J, the junction contained 10 bases not matched to a gene. This CDR3 contains 15 residues. CDR3 in DNA: TGCGCCAGCAGCGCATTCGGACAGGGCGGCGAAAAACTGTTTTTT. Its protein product is CASSAFGQGGEKLFF.

In this sample, this clonotype turned up many times. The J gene is TRBJ1-1, the V gene TRBV27; D is ambiguous. This CDR3 comprises 13 residues. CDR1 is MNHEY, CDR2 SMNVEV, per germline (reference sequence). Deletions cut 2 bases from V and 4 bases from J, with 8 bases between. The CDR3 region is CASSLIDSTEAFF. The CDR3 bases are TGTGCCAGCAGTTTAATAGACTCCACTGAAGCTTTCTTT.

The sample holds a few counts of this clonotype. V and J are TRBV29-1 and TRBJ2-1; a possible D gene is TRBD2 (5 bases). The CDR3 length is 10 residues. The germline V gene encodes CDR1 SQVTM and CDR2 ANQGSEA. Between the trimmed V and J ends, which lost 2 bases and 15 bases, there was a span of 11 bases. CDR3 in amino acids: CSVERGFTFF. The CDR3 nucleotides are TGCAGCGTTGAACGAGGGTTTACGTTCTTC.

This clonotype was counted ten times or more. The rearrangement uses TRBV3-2 and TRBJ2-7. TRBV3-2 is a documented pseudogene. There are 13 residues in the CDR3. The CDR3 nucleotides read TGTGCCAGCAGCCAAGTGCATACCCACGAGCAGTACTTC. It encodes CASSQVHTHEQYF.

At least ten counts were recorded for this clonotype. The rearrangement uses TRBV10-3 and TRBJ2-7; 10 positions agree with TRBD2. The CDR3 contains 16 residues. The V segment lost 3 bases and the J segment 3 bases; nucleotides outside the gene matches: 8. The germline V gene encodes CDR1 ENHRY and CDR2 SYGVKD. In DNA form, the CDR3 reads TGTGCCATCAGTGATAGAGGCGCTAGCGGGAGCTACGAGCAGTACTTC. It yields the protein CAISDRGASGSYEQYF.

This clonotype was seen ten or more times. V gene TRBV20-1 combines with J gene TRBJ2-3; D gene uncertain. The CDR3 runs to 16 residues. V lost 4 bases, J lost 0 bases, and 17 bases lay in between. CDR1 is DFQATT, CDR2 SNEGSKA, per germline (reference sequence). The CDR3 DNA sequence: TGCAGTGCTATCCTCAGGTCGGCGGCTAGCACAGATACGCAGTATTTT. Translated: CSAILRSAASTDTQYF.

This clonotype was found a few times. The chain uses TRBV29-1 and TRBJ2-4; possible D gene TRBD2, 7 bases. The V gene lost 4 bases and the J gene lost 6 bases, with 19 bases spanning the gap. Germline loops: CDR1 SQVTM, CDR2 ANQGSEA. The length of the CDR3 is 15 residues. In nucleotides, the CDR3 is TGCAGCGTTGGAAACGGGGGGCCGGGCGGAAACATTCAGTACTTC. Its protein product is CSVGNGGPGGNIQYF.

This clonotype was recorded at least ten times. V and J are TRBV10-2 and TRBJ1-6; no definite D call. With 4 bases removed from V and 7 bases from J, the gap between germline ends came to 11 bases. Per the germline V gene, CDR1 is WSHSY and CDR2 is SAAADI. The CDR3 length is 14 residues. The DNA of the CDR3 is TGCGCCAGCAGTGTGGTGGGCCTAAATTCACCCCTCCACTTT. Translation: CASSVVGLNSPLHF.

This clonotype was observed at least ten times. This chain joins TRBV24-1 and TRBJ1-2; D gene unclear. From germline, CDR1 is KGHDR and CDR2 SFDVKD. V was cut by 4 bases and J by 4 bases, with 3 bases left in between. The CDR3 has 11 amino acids. In DNA form, the CDR3 reads TGTGCCACCAGTGACCGCTATGGCTACACCTTC. Translated: CATSDRYGYTF.

As concerns this clonotype: One end of the junction is discordant with germline, which a read error may explain. The V call is TRBV28, the J call TRBJ2-7; D is perhaps TRBD1 or TRBD2 (5 bases each). The V gene's germline CDR1 is MDHEN and CDR2 SYDVKM. The CDR3 has 12 amino acids. CDR3 region: CASSSDWGEQHF. The CDR3 DNA follows: TGTGCCAGCAGTTCGGACTGGGGCGAGCAGCACTTC.

This clonotype was observed at least ten times. This sequence joins TRBV13 and TRBJ1-1; D unresolved. The length of the CDR3 is 13 residues. Germline values: CDR1 PRHDT, CDR2 FYEKMQ (reference sequence). Trimming pared 7 bases from V and 3 bases from J, leaving 12 bases between. Here the CDR3 reads CASNLDLDTEAFF. The DNA of the CDR3 is TGTGCCAGCAACCTCGACTTGGACACTGAAGCTTTCTTT.

This clonotype was seen at least ten times. V usage is TRBV4-3 and J usage is TRBJ2-2, with TRBD1 matching over 8 bases. The CDR3 contains 15 residues. V was pared by 3 bases and J by 6 bases, with 6 bases of the junction left unmatched. The germline gives CDR1 LGHNA, CDR2 YSLEER. CDR3 sequence: CASSHSDRGAGELFF. CDR3 bases: TGCGCCAGCAGCCATTCCGACAGGGGTGCCGGGGAGCTGTTTTTT.

This clonotype has a count of ten or more. The chain's CDR3 is CASSLTGSRSYNEQFF. As DNA, the CDR3 is TGTGCCAGCAGTTTAACGGGCTCCCGCTCCTACAATGAGCAGTTCTTC. The chain carries TRBV28 and TRBJ2-1; unclear D gene. The CDR3 length is 16 residues. Trimming pared 2 bases from V and 0 bases from J, leaving 11 bases between. Germline CDR1 is MDHEN and CDR2 is SYDVKM.

Ten or more counts support this clonotype. The genes are TRBV29-1 and TRBJ1-1, with 9 bases matching TRBD1. The CDR3 extends over 14 amino acids. Per the germline V gene, CDR1 is SQVTM and CDR2 is ANQGSEA. V shed 1 base, J shed 4 bases, and the junction held 4 bases outside the gene matches. Here the CDR3 reads CSVEGRTGATEAFF. The DNA for the CDR3 is TGCAGCGTTGAAGGCCGGACAGGGGCCACTGAAGCTTTCTTT.

This clonotype was seen repeatedly, ten times or more. This sequence joins TRBV12-3 or TRBV12-4 and TRBJ1-5, with TRBD1 matching 7 bases. V dropped 6 bases and J dropped 0; count of bases not matched to a gene: 5. The CDR3 has 15 amino acids. CDR3 protein: CASRLTGSSNQPQHF. The CDR3 bases are TGTGCCAGCAGGTTGACAGGGAGTAGCAATCAGCCCCAGCATTTT.